This T cell receptor beta chain is drawn from a study of blood T cell repertoires in COVID-19. Germline lookup yields CDR1 SGHRS and CDR2 YFSETQ. The trim removed 4 bases at V and 2 bases at J, leaving 7 bases unmatched. The CDR3 spans 15 residues. Some clones are missing from TCRdb's copy, which holds only in-frame ones; the method was immunoSEQ multiplex PCR. The sample has around 45,000 clones, more than 80% seen once. The chain joins TRBV5-1 to TRBJ2-7; 9 bases map to TRBD2. Sequenced material: peripheral blood. This TCR came from an older man in a cohort sampled during active COVID-19. The chain's CDR3 is CASSLGGTSPYEQYF. The CDR3 DNA sequence: TGCGCCAGCAGCCTCGGAGGGACTAGCCCCTACGAGCAGTACTTC.